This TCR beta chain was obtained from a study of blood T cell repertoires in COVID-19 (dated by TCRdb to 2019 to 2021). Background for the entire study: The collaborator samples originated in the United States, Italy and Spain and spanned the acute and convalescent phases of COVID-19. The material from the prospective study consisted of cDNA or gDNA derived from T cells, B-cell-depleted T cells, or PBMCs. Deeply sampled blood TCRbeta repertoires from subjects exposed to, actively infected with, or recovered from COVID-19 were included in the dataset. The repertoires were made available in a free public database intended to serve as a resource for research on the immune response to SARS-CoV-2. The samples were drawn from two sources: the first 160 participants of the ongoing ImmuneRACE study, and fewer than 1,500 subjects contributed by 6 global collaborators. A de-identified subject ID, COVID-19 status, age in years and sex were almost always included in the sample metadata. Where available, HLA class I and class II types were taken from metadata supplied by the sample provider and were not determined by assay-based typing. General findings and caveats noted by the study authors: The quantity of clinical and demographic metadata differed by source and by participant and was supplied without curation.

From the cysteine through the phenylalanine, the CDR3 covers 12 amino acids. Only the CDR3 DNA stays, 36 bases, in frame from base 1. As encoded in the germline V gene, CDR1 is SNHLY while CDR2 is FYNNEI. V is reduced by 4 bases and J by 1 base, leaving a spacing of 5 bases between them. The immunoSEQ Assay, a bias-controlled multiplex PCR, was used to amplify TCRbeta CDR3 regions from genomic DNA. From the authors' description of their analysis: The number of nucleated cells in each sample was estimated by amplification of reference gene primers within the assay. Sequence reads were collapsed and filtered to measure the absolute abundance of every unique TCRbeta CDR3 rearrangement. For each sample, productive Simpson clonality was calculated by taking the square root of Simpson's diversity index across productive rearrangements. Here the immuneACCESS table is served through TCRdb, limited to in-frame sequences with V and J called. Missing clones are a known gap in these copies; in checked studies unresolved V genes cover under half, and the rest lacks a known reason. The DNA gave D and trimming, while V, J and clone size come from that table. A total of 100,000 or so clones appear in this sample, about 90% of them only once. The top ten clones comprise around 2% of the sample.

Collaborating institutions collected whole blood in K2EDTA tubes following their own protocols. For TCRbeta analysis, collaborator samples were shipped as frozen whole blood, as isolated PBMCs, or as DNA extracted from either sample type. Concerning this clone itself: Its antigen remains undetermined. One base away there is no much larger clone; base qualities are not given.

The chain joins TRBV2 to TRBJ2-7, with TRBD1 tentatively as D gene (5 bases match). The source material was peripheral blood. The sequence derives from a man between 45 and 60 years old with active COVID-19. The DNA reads TGTGCCAGCAGTGGACAGTCCTACGAGCAGTACTTC. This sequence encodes CASSGQSYEQYF.